This entry concerns a single T cell receptor (beta chain). Antigen: not known. TCRdb re-called the RT-PCR reads with MiXCR, one entry per CDR3 protein. The sample yields 650,000 to 800,000 distinct CDR3 sequences, 15% to 20% seen once. Germline V gives CDR1 SEHNR, CDR2 FQNEAQ (reference sequence). After removal of 4 bases from V and 6 bases from J, the junction contained 10 bases not matched to a gene. This CDR3 is 16 amino acids long. This sample stems from a study of response to subunit inactivated influenza vaccine. Findings of the study overall: Authors suggested each seasonal influenza vaccination recruits few new T cells.

V usage is TRBV7-9 and J usage is TRBJ2-3; 10 nucleotides agree with TRBD1. The starting material was PBMCs from blood, obtained roughly 5 days after vaccination. The receptor's source is a man aged 50 or older who received an inactivated influenza vaccine. DNA for the CDR3: TGTGCCAGCAGCTCCCGACAGGGGGCTTTAGGGGATACGCAGTATTTT. Its translation is CASSSRQGALGDTQYF.